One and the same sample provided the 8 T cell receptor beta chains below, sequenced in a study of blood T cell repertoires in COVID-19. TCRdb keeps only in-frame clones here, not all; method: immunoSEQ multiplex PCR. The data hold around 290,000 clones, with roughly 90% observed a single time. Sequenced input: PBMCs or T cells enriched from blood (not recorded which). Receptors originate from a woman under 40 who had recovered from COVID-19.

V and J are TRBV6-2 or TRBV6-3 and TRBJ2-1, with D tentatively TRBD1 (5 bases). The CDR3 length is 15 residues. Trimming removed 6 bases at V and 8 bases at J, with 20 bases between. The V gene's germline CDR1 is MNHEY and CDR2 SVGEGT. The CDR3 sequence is CASSSWDGAQDEQFF. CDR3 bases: TGTGCCAGCAGCTCGTGGGATGGGGCGCAGGATGAGCAGTTCTTC.

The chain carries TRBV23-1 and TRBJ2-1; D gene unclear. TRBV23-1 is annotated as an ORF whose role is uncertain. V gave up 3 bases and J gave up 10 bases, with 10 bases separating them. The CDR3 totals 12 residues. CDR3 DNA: TGCGCCAGCAGTCAGATCGGCGGAGAGCAGTTCTTC. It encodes CASSQIGGEQFF.

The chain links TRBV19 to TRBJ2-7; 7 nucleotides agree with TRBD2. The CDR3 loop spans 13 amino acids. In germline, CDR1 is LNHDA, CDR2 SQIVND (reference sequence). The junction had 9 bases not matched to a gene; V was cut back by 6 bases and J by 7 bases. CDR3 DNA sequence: TGTGCCAGTAGGAACATCGGGAGGAATGAGCAGTACTTC. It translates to CASRNIGRNEQYF.

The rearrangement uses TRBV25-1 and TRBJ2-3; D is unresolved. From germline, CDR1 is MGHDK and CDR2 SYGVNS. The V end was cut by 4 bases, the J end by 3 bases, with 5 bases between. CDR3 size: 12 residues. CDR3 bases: TGTGCCAGCAGTGCTAATACAGATACGCAGTATTTT. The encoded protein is CASSANTDTQYF.

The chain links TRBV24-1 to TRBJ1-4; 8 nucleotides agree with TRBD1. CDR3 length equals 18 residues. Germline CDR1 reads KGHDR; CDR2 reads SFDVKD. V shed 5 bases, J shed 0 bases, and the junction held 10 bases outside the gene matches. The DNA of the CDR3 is TGTGCCACCAGTGCCGGTCGCAGGGGGCGAGCAACTAATGAAAAACTGTTTTTT. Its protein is CATSAGRRGRATNEKLFF.

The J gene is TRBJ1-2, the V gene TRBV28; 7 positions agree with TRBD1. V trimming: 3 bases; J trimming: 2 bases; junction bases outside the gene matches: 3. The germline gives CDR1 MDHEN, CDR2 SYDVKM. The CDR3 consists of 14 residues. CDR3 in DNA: TGTGCCAGCAGTTTCCCAGGGGGAAACTATGGCTACACCTTC. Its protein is CASSFPGGNYGYTF.

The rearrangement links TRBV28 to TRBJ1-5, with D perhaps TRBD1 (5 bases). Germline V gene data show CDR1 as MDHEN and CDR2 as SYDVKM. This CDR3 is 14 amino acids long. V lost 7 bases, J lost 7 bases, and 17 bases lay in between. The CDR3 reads CASTSGGDTQPQHF. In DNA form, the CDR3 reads TGTGCCAGCACCTCCGGGGGGGATACCCAGCCCCAGCATTTT.

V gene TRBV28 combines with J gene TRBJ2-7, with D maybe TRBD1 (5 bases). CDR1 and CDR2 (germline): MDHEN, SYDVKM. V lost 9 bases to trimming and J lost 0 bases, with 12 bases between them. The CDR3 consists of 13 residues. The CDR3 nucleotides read TGTGCCAGAAACAGGAGTAGCTCCTACGAGCAGTACTTC. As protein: CARNRSSSYEQYF.